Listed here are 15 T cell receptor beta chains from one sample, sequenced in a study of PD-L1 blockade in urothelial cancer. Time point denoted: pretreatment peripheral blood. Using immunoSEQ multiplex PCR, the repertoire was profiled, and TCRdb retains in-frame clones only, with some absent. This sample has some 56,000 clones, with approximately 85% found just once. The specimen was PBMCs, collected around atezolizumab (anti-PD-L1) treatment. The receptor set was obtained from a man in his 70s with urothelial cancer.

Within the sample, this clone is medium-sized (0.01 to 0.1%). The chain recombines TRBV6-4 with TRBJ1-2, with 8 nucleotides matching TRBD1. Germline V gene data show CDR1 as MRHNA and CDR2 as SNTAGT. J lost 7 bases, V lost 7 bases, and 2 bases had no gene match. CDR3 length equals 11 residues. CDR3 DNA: TGTGCCAGCAATCAGGGGGCTGGCTACACCTTC. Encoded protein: CASNQGAGYTF.

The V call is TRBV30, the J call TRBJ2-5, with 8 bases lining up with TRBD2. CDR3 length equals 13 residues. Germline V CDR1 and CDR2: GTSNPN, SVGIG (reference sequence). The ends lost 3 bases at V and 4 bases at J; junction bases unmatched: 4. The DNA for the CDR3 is TGTGCCTGGAGCCGGCTAGCGGGAGAGACCCAGTACTTC. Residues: CAWSRLAGETQYF.

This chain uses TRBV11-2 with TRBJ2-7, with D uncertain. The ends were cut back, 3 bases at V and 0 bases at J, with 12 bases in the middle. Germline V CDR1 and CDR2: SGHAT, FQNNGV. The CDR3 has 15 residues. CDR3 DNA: TGTGCCAGCAGCTTCGGTTACTTGAGCTCCTACGAGCAGTACTTC. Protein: CASSFGYLSSYEQYF.

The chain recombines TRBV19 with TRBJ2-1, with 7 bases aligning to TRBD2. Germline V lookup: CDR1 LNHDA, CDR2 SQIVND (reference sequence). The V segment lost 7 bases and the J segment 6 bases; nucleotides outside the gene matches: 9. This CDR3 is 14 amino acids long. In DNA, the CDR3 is TGTGCCAGTACCTATGGGGGGGAATTCAATGAGCAGTTCTTC. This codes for CASTYGGEFNEQFF.

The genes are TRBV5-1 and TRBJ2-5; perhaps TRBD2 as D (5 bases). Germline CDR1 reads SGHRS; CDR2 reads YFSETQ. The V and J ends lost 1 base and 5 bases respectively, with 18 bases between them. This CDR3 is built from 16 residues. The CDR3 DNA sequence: TGCGCCAGCAGCTTGTCTGGAGGATCTCAGCAGGAGACCCAGTACTTC. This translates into CASSLSGGSQQETQYF.

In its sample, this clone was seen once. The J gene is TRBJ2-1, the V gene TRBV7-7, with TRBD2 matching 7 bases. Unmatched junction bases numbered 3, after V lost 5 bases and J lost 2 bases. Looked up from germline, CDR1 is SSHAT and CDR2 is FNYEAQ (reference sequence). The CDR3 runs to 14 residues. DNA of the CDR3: TGTGCCAGCAGCCCGGGGACTACCTACAATGAGCAGTTCTTC. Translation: CASSPGTTYNEQFF.

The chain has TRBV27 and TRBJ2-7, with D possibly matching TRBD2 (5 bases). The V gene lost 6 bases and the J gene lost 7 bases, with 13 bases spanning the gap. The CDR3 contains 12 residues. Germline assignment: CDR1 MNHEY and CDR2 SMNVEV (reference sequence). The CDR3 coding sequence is TGTGCCAGCAGCACGGAGGCCCGGGAGCAGTACTTC. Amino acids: CASSTEAREQYF.

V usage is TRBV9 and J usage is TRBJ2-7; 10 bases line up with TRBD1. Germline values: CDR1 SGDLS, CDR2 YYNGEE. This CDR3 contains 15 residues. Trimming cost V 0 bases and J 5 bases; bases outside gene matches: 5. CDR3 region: CASSVVGTGVHEQYF. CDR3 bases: TGTGCCAGCAGCGTAGTGGGGACAGGGGTCCACGAGCAGTACTTC.

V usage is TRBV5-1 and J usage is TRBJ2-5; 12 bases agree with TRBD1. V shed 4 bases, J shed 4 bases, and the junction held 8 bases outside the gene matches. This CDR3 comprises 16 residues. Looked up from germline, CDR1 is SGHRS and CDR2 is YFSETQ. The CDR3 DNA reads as TGCGCCAGCAGCCCAACCGGGACAGGGGGCGGAGAGACCCAGTACTTC. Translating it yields CASSPTGTGGGETQYF.

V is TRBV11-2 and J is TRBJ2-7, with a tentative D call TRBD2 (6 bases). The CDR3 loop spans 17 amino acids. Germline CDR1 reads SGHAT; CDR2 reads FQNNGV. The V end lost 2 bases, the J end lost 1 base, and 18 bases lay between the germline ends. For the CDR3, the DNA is TGTGCCAGCAGCTTAAGCAAGGCTAGCGCGATGTCCTACGAGCAGTACTTC. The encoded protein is CASSLSKASAMSYEQYF.

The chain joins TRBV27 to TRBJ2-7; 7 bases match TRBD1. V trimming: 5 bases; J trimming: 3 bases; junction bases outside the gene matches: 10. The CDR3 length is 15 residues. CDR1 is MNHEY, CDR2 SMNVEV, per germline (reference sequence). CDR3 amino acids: CASSTVRDRRYEQYF. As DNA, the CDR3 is TGTGCCAGCAGTACAGTCCGGGACAGACGCTACGAGCAGTACTTC.

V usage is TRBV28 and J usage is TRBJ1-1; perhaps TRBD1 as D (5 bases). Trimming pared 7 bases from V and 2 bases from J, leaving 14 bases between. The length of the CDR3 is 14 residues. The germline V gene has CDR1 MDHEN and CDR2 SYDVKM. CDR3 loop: CASTRRGFNTEAFF. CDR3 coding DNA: TGTGCCAGCACAAGAAGGGGTTTTAACACTGAAGCTTTCTTT.

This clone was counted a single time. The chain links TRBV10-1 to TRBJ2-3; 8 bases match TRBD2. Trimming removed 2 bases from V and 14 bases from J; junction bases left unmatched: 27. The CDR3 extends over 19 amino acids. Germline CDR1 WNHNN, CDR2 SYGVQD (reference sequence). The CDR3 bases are TGCGCCAGCAGTGAGACCCCCCCCCGAGCGGGAGCCTATCACAGATACGCGTATTTT. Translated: CASSETPPRAGAYHRYAYF.

DNA for the CDR3: TGTGCCAGCAAAGGGGCCTCCTACGAGCAGTACTTC. Translation gives CASKGASYEQYF. V and J are TRBV6-5 and TRBJ2-7; the D gene is possibly TRBD1 (5 bases). The CDR3 contains 12 residues. Germline CDR1 reads MNHEY; CDR2 reads SVGAGI. The V end was cut by 7 bases, the J end by 0 bases, with 7 bases between.

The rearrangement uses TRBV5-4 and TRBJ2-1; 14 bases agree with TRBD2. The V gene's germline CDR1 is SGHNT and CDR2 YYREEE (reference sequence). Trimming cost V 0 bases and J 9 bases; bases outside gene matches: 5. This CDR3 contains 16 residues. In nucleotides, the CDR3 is TGTGCCAGCAGCTTGGGACTAGCGGGAGGGCGAGGTGAGCAGTTCTTC. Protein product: CASSLGLAGGRGEQFF.